This entry features one T cell receptor (beta chain) sequence. Using immunoSEQ multiplex PCR, the repertoire was profiled, and TCRdb retains in-frame clones only, with some absent. The sample includes tens of thousands of clones, about 90% seen only once; the top ten take roughly a sixth. This specimen comes from a study of T cell responses to AZD1222 COVID-19 vaccine. The CDR3 spans 16 residues. The germline CDR1 and CDR2 sequences are MGHRA and YSYEKL. Trimming cost V 1 base and J 4 bases, with 16 bases left between them. The J gene is TRBJ1-2, the V gene TRBV4-1; TRBD1 might be the D (6 bases). The sample here was peripheral blood, taken on day 0 of AZD1222 vaccination. The receptor's source is an adult in good health. CDR3 region: CASSQVLTGPSYGYTF. CDR3 coding DNA: TGCGCCAGCAGCCAAGTTCTTACAGGGCCCTCCTATGGCTACACCTTC.